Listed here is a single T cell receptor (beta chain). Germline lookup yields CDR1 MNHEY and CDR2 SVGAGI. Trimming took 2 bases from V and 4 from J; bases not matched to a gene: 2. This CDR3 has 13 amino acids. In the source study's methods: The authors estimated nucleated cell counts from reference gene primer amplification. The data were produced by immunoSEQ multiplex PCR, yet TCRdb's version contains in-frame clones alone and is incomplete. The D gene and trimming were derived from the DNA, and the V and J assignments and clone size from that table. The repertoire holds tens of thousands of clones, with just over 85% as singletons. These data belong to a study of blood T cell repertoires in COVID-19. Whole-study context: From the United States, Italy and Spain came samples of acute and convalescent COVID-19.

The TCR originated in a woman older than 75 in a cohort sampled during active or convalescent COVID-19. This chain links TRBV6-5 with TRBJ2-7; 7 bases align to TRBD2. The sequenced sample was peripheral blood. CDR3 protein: CASSYERGYEQYF. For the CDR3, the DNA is TGTGCCAGCAGTTACGAGCGGGGATACGAGCAGTACTTC.